This T cell receptor beta chain was documented in a study of Ad26.COV2.S vaccination and SARS-CoV-2 variants. Study-wide context: It was the COV1001 Ad26.COV2.S trial arm that included the donor.

The junction had 2 bases not matched to a gene; V was cut back by 3 bases and J by 0 bases. The CDR3 length is 15 residues. Germline CDR1 reads SEHNR; CDR2 reads FQNEAQ (reference sequence). Data came from immunoSEQ multiplex PCR; TCRdb stores just in-frame clones and leaves some out. The sample yields about 330,000 clones, roughly 90% seen once. Treatment noted: over 15 received Ad26.COV2.S at low or high dose, single or two shots; about 5 received placebo; per-sample allocation not given. Sampling occurred on day 63 after the first vaccine or placebo injection. Donor was an adult aged 18-55 years in Boston.

This TCR was recovered from a person between 18 and 59 years old who received the Ad26.COV2.S COVID-19 vaccine or a placebo. The specimen was peripheral blood, collected in a trial of Ad26.COV2.S vaccine versus placebo. This sequence joins TRBV7-9 and TRBJ2-3; 8 positions match TRBD2. CDR3 in amino acids: CASSFLAGSTDTQYF. As DNA, the CDR3 is TGTGCCAGCAGCTTCTTAGCGGGGAGCACAGATACGCAGTATTTT.